The text below deals with one TCR beta chain. The antigen remains unidentified. V was pared by 3 bases and J by 3 bases, with 9 bases between. Germline CDR1 is SGHDT and CDR2 is YYEEEE. The CDR3 contains 13 residues. PCR used 60 Vbeta primers and 13 Jbeta primers. Sequencing used immunoSEQ multiplex PCR; TCRdb keeps in-frame clones, though not all of them. The repertoire includes fewer than 150,000 clones, roughly 70% of them detected once, and roughly 3% sits in the top ten. The record originates from a study of cytomegalovirus exposure and HLA in healthy donors. Study-level information: Earlier sequencing of 150 million to 200 million T cells yielded 120 million or so unique TCR beta sequences.

Study findings and constraints: Accounts indicate the classifier identified cytomegalovirus status with strong specificity and sensitivity. The study put under 200 TCR beta chains on its list as cytomegalovirus-associated.

Sequencing used PBMCs. This sequence joins TRBV5-6 and TRBJ1-2; the D gene is possibly TRBD1 (5 bases). This clonotype was sampled from a man between 35 and 55 years old in good health and CMV-seronegative. This chain's CDR3 is CASSSGGDYGYTF. For the CDR3, the DNA is TGTGCCAGCAGCTCCGGGGGGGACTATGGCTACACCTTC.